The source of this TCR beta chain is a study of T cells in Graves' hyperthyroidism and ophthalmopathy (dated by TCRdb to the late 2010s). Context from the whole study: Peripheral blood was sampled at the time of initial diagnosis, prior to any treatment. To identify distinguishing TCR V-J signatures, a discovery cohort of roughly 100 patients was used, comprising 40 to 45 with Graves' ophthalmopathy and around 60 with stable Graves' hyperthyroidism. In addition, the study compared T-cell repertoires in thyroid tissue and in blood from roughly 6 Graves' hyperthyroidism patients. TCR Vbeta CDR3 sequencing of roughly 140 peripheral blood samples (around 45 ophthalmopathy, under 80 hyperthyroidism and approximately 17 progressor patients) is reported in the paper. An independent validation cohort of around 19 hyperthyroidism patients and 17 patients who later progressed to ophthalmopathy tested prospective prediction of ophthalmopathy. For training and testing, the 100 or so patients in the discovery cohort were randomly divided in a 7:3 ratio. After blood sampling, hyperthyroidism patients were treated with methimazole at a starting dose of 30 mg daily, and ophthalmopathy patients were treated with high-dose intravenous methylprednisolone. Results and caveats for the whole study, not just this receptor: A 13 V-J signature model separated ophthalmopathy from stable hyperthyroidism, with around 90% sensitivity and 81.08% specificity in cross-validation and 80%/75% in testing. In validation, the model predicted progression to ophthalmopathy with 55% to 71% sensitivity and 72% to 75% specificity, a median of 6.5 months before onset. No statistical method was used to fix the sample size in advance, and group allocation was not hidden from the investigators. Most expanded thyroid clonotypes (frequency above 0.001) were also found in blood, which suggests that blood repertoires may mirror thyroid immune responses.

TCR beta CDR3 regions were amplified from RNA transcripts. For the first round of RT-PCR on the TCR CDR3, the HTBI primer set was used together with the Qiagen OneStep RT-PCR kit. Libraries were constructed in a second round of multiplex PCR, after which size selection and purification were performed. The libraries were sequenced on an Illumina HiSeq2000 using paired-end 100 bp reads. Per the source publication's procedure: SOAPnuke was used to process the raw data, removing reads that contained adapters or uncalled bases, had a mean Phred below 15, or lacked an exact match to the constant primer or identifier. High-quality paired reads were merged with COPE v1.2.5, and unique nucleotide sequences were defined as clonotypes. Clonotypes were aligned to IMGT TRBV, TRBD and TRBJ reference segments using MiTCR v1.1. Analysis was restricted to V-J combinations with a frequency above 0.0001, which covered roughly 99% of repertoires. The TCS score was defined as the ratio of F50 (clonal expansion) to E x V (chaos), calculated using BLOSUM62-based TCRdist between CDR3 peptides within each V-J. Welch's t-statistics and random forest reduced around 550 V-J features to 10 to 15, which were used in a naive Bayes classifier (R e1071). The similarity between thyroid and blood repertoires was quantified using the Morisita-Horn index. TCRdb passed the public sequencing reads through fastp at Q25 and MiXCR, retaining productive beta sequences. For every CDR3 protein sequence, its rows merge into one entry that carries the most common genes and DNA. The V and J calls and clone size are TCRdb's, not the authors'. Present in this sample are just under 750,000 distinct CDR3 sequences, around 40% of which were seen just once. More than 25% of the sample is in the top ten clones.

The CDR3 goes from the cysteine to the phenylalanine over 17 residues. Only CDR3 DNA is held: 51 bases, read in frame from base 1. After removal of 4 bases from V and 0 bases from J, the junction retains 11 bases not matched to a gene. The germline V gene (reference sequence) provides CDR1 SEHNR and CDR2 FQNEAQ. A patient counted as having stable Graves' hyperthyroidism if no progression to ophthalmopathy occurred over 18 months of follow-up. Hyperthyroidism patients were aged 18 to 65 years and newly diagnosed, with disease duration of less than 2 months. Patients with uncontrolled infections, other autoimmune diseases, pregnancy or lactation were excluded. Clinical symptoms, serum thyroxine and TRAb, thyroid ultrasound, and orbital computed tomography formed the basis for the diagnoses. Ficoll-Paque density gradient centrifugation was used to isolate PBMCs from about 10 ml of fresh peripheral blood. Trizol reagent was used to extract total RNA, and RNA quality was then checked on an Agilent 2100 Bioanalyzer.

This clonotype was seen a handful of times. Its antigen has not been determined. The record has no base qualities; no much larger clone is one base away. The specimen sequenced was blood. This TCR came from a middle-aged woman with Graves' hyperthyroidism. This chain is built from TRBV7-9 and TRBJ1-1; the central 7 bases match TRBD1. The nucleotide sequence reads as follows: TGTGCCAGCAGCTCCCCTGACAGGGCTAAGGTGAACACTGAAGCTTTCTTT. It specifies CASSSPDRAKVNTEAFF.